This T cell receptor (beta chain) was identified during a study of blood T cell repertoires in COVID-19. Some clones are missing from TCRdb's copy, which holds only in-frame ones; the method was immunoSEQ multiplex PCR. This table holds approximately 530,000 clones, 85% to 90% found once. The TCR comes from a woman in her 50s with COVID-19, enrolled during active disease. Sequences were obtained from peripheral blood.

CDR3 protein: CASSPNRSNEKLFF. The CDR3, as DNA: TGTGCCAGCTCACCAAACAGGTCTAATGAAAAACTGTTTTTT. This sequence joins TRBV18 and TRBJ1-4; possible D gene TRBD1, 5 bases. This CDR3 spans 14 amino acids. Trimming pared 2 bases from V and 3 bases from J, leaving 7 bases between. Germline CDR1 reads KGHSH; CDR2 reads LQKENI.